The present entry profiles one T cell receptor (beta chain) with its context. This record belongs to a study of blood T cell repertoires in COVID-19. The CDR3 is 15 amino acids. The V end was cut by 1 base, the J end by 2 bases, with 8 bases between. Germline V lookup: CDR1 SGHAT, CDR2 FQDESV (reference sequence). The table came from immunoSEQ multiplex PCR; TCRdb's copy has only in-frame clones and leaves some out. The sample holds fewer than 350,000 clones, approximately 86% seen once. The chain has TRBV11-1 and TRBJ1-4; no reliable D call. The clonotype was recovered from a woman aged 40-49 years with acute COVID-19. The source material was PBMCs or T cells enriched from blood (not recorded which). CDR3 region: CASSLDSTTNEKLFF. DNA of the CDR3: TGTGCCAGCAGCTTAGACAGTACGACTAATGAAAAACTGTTTTTT. Full variable domain (remainder filled in from reference TRBV11-1 and TRBJ1-4): EAEVAQSPRYKITEKSQAVAFWCDPISGHATLYWYRQILGQGPELLVQFQDESVVDDSQLPKDRFSAERLKGVDSTLKIQPAELGDSAMYLCASSLDSTTNEKLFFGSGTQLSVL.